This TCR beta chain is from a study of blood T cells in healthy people across ages (dated by TCRdb to the mid-2010s). Study-level background: In model experiments, template switching captured roughly one uniquely barcoded TCR beta cDNA molecule for every two T cells. The donors were split into four age groups: young (average 16 years), middle-aged (over 35), aged (about 56) and long-lived (approximately 80). The study analyzed two additional independent replicas of 1 million unique cDNA reads from the same blood draw for two donors, one aged 18 to 29 and one aged 80 or older. To track age-related changes in TCR beta repertoire diversity, the study relied on deep sequencing normalized with unique cDNA molecular identifiers.

Systemically healthy Caucasian individuals from Russia, 35 to 50 in total and aged roughly 6 to 95 years, were included as donors. Each donor gave ten milliliters of peripheral blood, collected into EDTA-treated Vacutainer tubes. Ficoll-Paque density-gradient centrifugation was used to isolate PBMCs, with at least 7 million per sample. Trizol reagent was used to extract total RNA from the PBMCs, yielding at least 5.5 micrograms per sample. Naive CD45RAhigh/CD27high T cell percentages were measured by flow cytometry on a PBMC aliquot from every donor. Receptor amplification or capture employed 5' RACE. Instrument used: Illumina HiSeq 2500. A second about 7 to 11 cycle PCR used a sample-barcoded 5' primer and a J-beta primer mix. A unique molecular identifier was introduced onto each TCR beta cDNA molecule by a template-switch 5' adaptor carrying 12 random nucleotides. At least 2.5 million CDR3-containing paired-end reads were obtained from each sample. First-strand cDNA was synthesized from all RNA with the Mint cDNA synthesis kit, primed by a TRBC-specific oligonucleotide. Following uracil-DNA glycosylase treatment, a first 18-cycle PCR with universal primers M1SS and BC2_uni_R was performed on all cDNA. The authors' analysis ran thus. For normalization, 1 million high-quality reads, each with a distinct molecular identifier, were randomly selected from each sample. Instead of being binned into consensus sequences, reads that shared molecular identifiers were thrown out. MiTCR, set to a Q25 quality threshold and the strictest error-elimination algorithm, was used for CDR3 identification, clonotype clustering and error correction. A nonparametric unseen species model with Euler transformation was used to estimate lower-bound total TCR beta diversity. TCRdb reprocessed the public reads (quality trimming at Q25 with fastp, clone calling with MiXCR) and kept in-frame beta chains. Each CDR3 protein gets just one entry, which takes the most common genes and DNA from the rows behind it. The V and J calls and clone size are TCRdb's, not the authors'. The table for this sample lists approximately 780,000 distinct CDR3 sequences; about 26% of them were counted only once. In total, the top ten clones hold 2.5% to 3.5% of the sample.

Here is what the overall study found, with its caveats: Compared with the aged group, the long-lived group had more naive CD4+ T cells, fewer expanded clones and increased TCR diversity, a pattern suggesting age selection. Bulk unsorted PBMC profiling prevented conclusive comparison of naive and antigen-experienced compartments. Because donor CMV infection status was unknown, age-related changes in expanded clonotypes were potentially confounded. Observed TCR beta diversity per million T cells fell roughly linearly with age, and a significant reduction was already apparent by age roughly 40. There was a strong correlation between observed TCR beta diversity and the percentage of naive T cells measured by flow cytometry. Estimates of total diversity from one million sequenced T cells were regarded as lower bounds and underestimates.

The sample holds many counts of this clonotype. The specificity of this receptor is unknown. It has no much larger one-base neighbor in the sample; base qualities were not kept. The germline V end is reduced by 6 bases and the J end by 5 bases; junction bases left unmatched: 5. Reading from cysteine to phenylalanine, the CDR3 counts 14 amino acids. Only CDR3 DNA remains: 42 bases, in frame from the first base. CDR1 and CDR2, per the germline V gene (reference sequence), are MNHEY and SMNVEV. These records were also assigned to another study, of T cells of mothers and their children. As noted in the second study: Nine systemically healthy Caucasian individuals served as donors, namely three mothers together with their six children. cDNA synthesis consumed the entire amount of extracted RNA, loaded at around 1.5 ug RNA in each 15 ul reaction. In the second PCR, sample barcodes and 2-4 random nucleotides were introduced via the M1S primer. Over 8 million TCR beta CDR3 reads came from each mother, compared with roughly 2.8 million reads from each child. TCR recombination output is similarly shaped by thymic selection in related and unrelated pairs, with a minor effect exerted by inherited differences. Related mother-child pairs always showed normalized repertoire overlap that was slightly higher than in unrelated mother-child pairs, though the difference was never significant. With a sensitivity of approximately 100 clones per million clonotypes, no persistent microchimeric T cell clones were detected. The study used deep NGS to compare TCR beta repertoires of mothers and children, seeking features distinguishing related mother-child pairs from unrelated individuals. On average, the children were roughly 11 +/- 4 years old, while the mothers were roughly 40 +/- 4 years old. After adapter ligation with NEBNext reagents, the libraries were sequenced on Illumina HiSeq 2000 with 100+100 nt paired-end reads. To prevent cross-contamination, the mother and child libraries were prepared one month apart and sequenced in separate runs. Each donor had between roughly 500,000 and 2,200,000 distinct TCR beta clonotypes identified. Naive TCR beta clonotypes were estimated from low-frequency clonotypes matched to each donor's FACS-determined naive share, without sorting.

Source material: blood. The chain links TRBV27 with TRBJ1-4; 8 central bases correspond to TRBD1. The sequence came from a boy younger than 18 in good health. The sequenced DNA: TGTGCCAGCAGCCCGACAGGGGTGAATGAAAAACTGTTTTTT. Its amino acids are CASSPTGVNEKLFF.